The 9 T cell receptor beta chains listed next were all sequenced from one sample in a study of cytomegalovirus exposure and HLA in healthy donors (dated by TCRdb to about 2017). To prepare the library, the immunoSEQ multiplex PCR assay was applied. The multiplex PCR relied on a mix of 60 forward primers for TCR Vbeta segments and 13 reverse primers for TCR Jbeta segments. Here the immuneACCESS table is served through TCRdb, limited to in-frame sequences with V and J called. Missing clones are a known gap in these copies; in checked studies unresolved V genes cover under half, and the rest lacks a known reason. This sample comprises around 120,000 clones, around 84% of them detected only once. The ten largest clones add up to roughly 3.3% of the sample. Sequencing was performed on PBMCs. These receptor sequences come from a woman aged 30 to 39 in good health and CMV-seropositive.

The chain carries TRBV11-2 and TRBJ2-1, with D perhaps TRBD1 (6 bases). V shed 4 bases and J shed 8 bases, with 21 bases lying between them. Germline V gene sequence: CDR1 SGHAT, CDR2 FQNNGV. This CDR3 is 16 amino acids long. This CDR3 is CASSSSGQGLSDEQFF. The CDR3 DNA is TGTGCCAGCAGCTCGTCCGGGCAGGGGCTTAGCGATGAGCAGTTCTTC.

The chain employs TRBV5-1 and TRBJ2-2, with 14 bases identical to TRBD2. J lost 4 bases, V lost 1 base, and 12 bases had no gene match. CDR3 size: 20 residues. Germline V lookup: CDR1 SGHRS, CDR2 YFSETQ. As DNA, the CDR3 is TGCGCCAGCAGCTTGTATCCGCCCGGACTAGCGGGGGGTAGCACCGGGGAGCTGTTTTTT. Its translation is CASSLYPPGLAGGSTGELFF.

This chain joins TRBV5-1 and TRBJ1-3; D is perhaps TRBD1 (5 bases). V lost 4 bases and J lost 2, with 19 bases in between. CDR1 is SGHRS, CDR2 YFSETQ, per germline. The CDR3 runs 17 residues. The CDR3, as DNA: TGCGCCAGCAGCGCCTCCCCGGGGGGGGTCCCTGGAAACACCATATATTTT. Protein: CASSASPGGVPGNTIYF.

V gene TRBV2 combines with J gene TRBJ2-6; 7 bases agree with TRBD1. Trimming at V came to 8 bases and at J to 0 bases, leaving 7 bases not matched to a gene. Germline lookup yields CDR1 SNHLY and CDR2 FYNNEI. The CDR3 is made up of 16 amino acids. The CDR3 bases are TGTGCCAGCCGACAGGGCTTAAGCTCTGGGGCCAACGTCCTGACTTTC. This gives the protein CASRQGLSSGANVLTF.

This clone was detected a few times. This chain links TRBV4-1 with TRBJ2-1, with 10 nucleotides matching TRBD2. The CDR3 is made up of 17 amino acids. V dropped 3 bases and J dropped 0; count of bases not matched to a gene: 5. The germline V gene has CDR1 MGHRA and CDR2 YSYEKL. The CDR3 coding sequence is TGCGCCAGCAGCCACCCTAGCGGGGGAAGCTCCTACAATGAGCAGTTCTTC. Translated, it gives CASSHPSGGSSYNEQFF.

The genes are TRBV7-2 and TRBJ2-7; maybe TRBD1 (6 bases). V dropped 5 bases and J dropped 3 bases, with 11 bases sitting between them. Germline CDR1 is SGHTA and CDR2 is FQGNSA. CDR3 size: 13 residues. This CDR3 is CASSPYRDYEQYF. The CDR3 nucleotides are TGTGCCAGCAGCCCTTACAGGGACTACGAGCAGTACTTC. The full variable domain, with the rest looked up from reference TRBV7-2 and TRBJ2-7, is GAGVSQSPSNKVTEKGKDVELRCDPISGHTALYWYRQSLGQGLEFLIYFQGNSAPDKSGLPSDRFSAERTGGSVSTLTIQRTQQEDSAVYLCASSPYRDYEQYFGPGTRLTVT.

The chain carries TRBV7-6 and TRBJ1-4, with a possible D match to TRBD1 (5 bases). Germline V gene data show CDR1 as SGHVS and CDR2 as FNYEAQ. Trimming removed 5 bases at V and 5 bases at J, with 12 bases between. The CDR3 consists of 14 residues. CDR3 sequence reads: CASSARGENEKLFF. As DNA, the CDR3 is TGTGCCAGCAGCGCCCGGGGGGAAAATGAAAAACTGTTTTTT.

The chain is built from TRBV11-3 and TRBJ2-1; 8 positions agree with TRBD2. With 4 bases clipped from V and 1 base from J, the junction kept 3 bases outside the gene matches. The CDR3 consists of 15 residues. Germline values: CDR1 SGHNT, CDR2 YENEEA. The DNA of the CDR3 is TGTGCCAGCAGCTCCATAGCGGGGTCCTACAATGAGCAGTTCTTC. This codes for CASSSIAGSYNEQFF.

The chain has TRBV4-3 and TRBJ2-1; tentative D call: TRBD2 (6 bases). CDR3 size: 17 residues. CDR1 and CDR2 from the germline V gene are LGHNA and YSLEER. V lost 1 base and J lost 0, with 13 bases in between. The CDR3 loop is CASSQATTSSSYNEQFF. CDR3 nucleotide sequence: TGCGCCAGCAGCCAAGCTACTACTAGCTCCTCCTACAATGAGCAGTTCTTC.